This TCR beta chain is from a study of cytotoxic CD8 clonotypes in ibrutinib-treated CLL. Study-level results: At the start, clonality exceeded age-matched healthy donors and followed circulating CD8+ T-cell counts.

This clone was counted ten times or more. Its target is unknown. Libraries were prepared by immunoSEQ multiplex PCR; TCRdb keeps only in-frame clonotypes and omits some of them. In the table there are about 120,000 clones, under 70% of which are singletons. The CDR3 runs to 14 residues. With 3 bases removed from V and 0 bases from J, the gap between germline ends came to 5 bases. Germline V gene data show CDR1 as MNHEY and CDR2 as SVGAGI. The chain has TRBV6-5 and TRBJ1-4; no reliable D call. Sequencing used PBMCs, obtained after 24 months of ibrutinib treatment. This receptor was taken from a human donor with chronic lymphocytic leukemia. The chain's CDR3 is CASSYEATNEKLFF. Here the CDR3 DNA reads TGTGCCAGCAGTTATGAGGCAACTAATGAAAAACTGTTTTTT.